One and the same sample provided the 26 T cell receptor beta chains below, sequenced in a study of blood T cells in healthy people across ages. For the second PCR, which ran for about 6 to 12 cycles, a sample-barcoded 5' primer and a J-beta primer mix were used. TCRdb re-analysed the 5' RACE reads in MiXCR, keeping a single row per CDR3 protein. The sample shows 780,000 or so distinct CDR3 sequences, roughly three fifths of them seen only once. The sequenced sample consisted of blood. The receptor set was obtained from a man aged 35 to 55 in good health.

This clonotype has just a few counts. This chain connects TRBV7-2 to TRBJ2-5, with D perhaps matching TRBD2 (5 bases). The CDR3 length is 16 residues. CDR1 is SGHTA, CDR2 FQGNSA, per germline. V lost 3 bases and J 2 bases, leaving 16 bases between the germline ends. The CDR3 loop reads CASSFQGGYDQETQYF. CDR3 sequence (DNA): TGTGCCAGCAGCTTCCAAGGAGGTTACGATCAAGAGACCCAGTACTTC.

In this sample, this clonotype turned up a few times. The V call is TRBV12-3 or TRBV12-4, the J call TRBJ1-2; D might be TRBD1 (5 bases). V was shortened by 2 bases and J by 4 bases, with 11 bases between the two germline ends. This CDR3 has 14 amino acids. CDR3 nucleotides: TGTGCCAGCAGTTTAAGGGACGGCCCCTATGGCTACACCTTC. Translation: CASSLRDGPYGYTF.

The rearrangement uses TRBV27 and TRBJ2-5; D unresolved. Looked up from germline, CDR1 is MNHEY and CDR2 is SMNVEV (reference sequence). The length of the CDR3 is 12 residues. Trimming stripped 5 bases from V and 3 bases from J, with 7 bases between. The CDR3 DNA sequence: TGTGCCAGCAGTCATGGAAAAGAGACCCAGTACTTC. As protein: CASSHGKETQYF.

The chain joins TRBV11-2 to TRBJ2-3, with 8 bases lining up with TRBD2. The CDR3 spans 17 residues. The germline gives CDR1 SGHAT, CDR2 FQNNGV. V shed 1 base, J shed 0 bases, and the junction held 6 bases outside the gene matches. The CDR3 spells CASSLVLRGASTDTQYF. CDR3 DNA: TGTGCCAGCAGCTTAGTCTTGCGGGGGGCGAGCACAGATACGCAGTATTTT. Full variable domain (outside the CDR3, taken from reference TRBV11-2 and TRBJ2-3): EAGVAQSPRYKIIEKRQSVAFWCNPISGHATLYWYQQILGQGPKLLIQFQNNGVVDDSQLPKDRFSAERLKGVDSTLKIQPAKLEDSAVYLCASSLVLRGASTDTQYFGPGTRLTVL.

The genes are TRBV4-3 and TRBJ2-1; TRBD2 is a possible D gene (6 bases). The J call may be faulty, since TRBJ2-7 better matches the DNA end. The CDR3 sequence is 14 residues long. In germline, CDR1 is LGHNA, CDR2 YSLEER. Here the CDR3 DNA reads TGCGCCAGCAGTAGAGCGGGCCCCTACAATGAGCAGTACTTC. Residues: CASSRAGPYNEQYF.

The chain carries TRBV28 and TRBJ2-5, with TRBD2 matching 9 bases. The ends lost 3 bases at V and 11 bases at J; junction bases unmatched: 13. The CDR3 extends over 15 amino acids. Germline CDR1 reads MDHEN; CDR2 reads SYDVKM. CDR3 nucleotide sequence: TGTGCCAGCAGTTTTAGGCGGGGGGGCTCGGATGAGCAGTACTTC. It encodes CASSFRRGGSDEQYF.

This clonotype was counted between two and nine times. J is TRBJ2-5 and V is TRBV28; D possibly corresponds to TRBD1 (7 bases). Germline V lookup: CDR1 MDHEN, CDR2 SYDVKM. This CDR3 has 16 residues. The V end was cut by 6 bases, the J end by 1 base, with 18 bases between. The CDR3 nucleotides are TGTGCCAGCAGCGTCCCGGGGGACAGCCTCCAAGAGACCCAGTACTTC. It is translated as CASSVPGDSLQETQYF.

This chain links TRBV25-1 with TRBJ1-4, with 8 bases fitting TRBD1. Per the germline V gene, CDR1 is MGHDK and CDR2 is SYGVNS. The CDR3 is 15 amino acids. V gave up 2 bases and J gave up 3 bases; unmatched junction bases: 2. The chain's CDR3 is CASSEQGAANEKLFF. CDR3 coding DNA: TGTGCCAGCAGTGAACAGGGGGCGGCTAATGAAAAACTGTTTTTT.

This clonotype was seen a few times. This chain connects TRBV6-2 or TRBV6-3 to TRBJ2-7; TRBD1 aligns across 9 bases. Trimming removed 6 bases from V and 3 bases from J; junction bases left unmatched: 6. This CDR3 region has 14 residues. Germline loops: CDR1 MNHEY, CDR2 SVGEGT. The CDR3 here is CASRQGQGIYEQYF. In nucleotides, the CDR3 is TGTGCCAGCAGACAGGGACAGGGAATCTACGAGCAGTACTTC.

V is TRBV13 and J is TRBJ1-6; perhaps TRBD1 as D (5 bases). CDR1 is PRHDT and CDR2 is FYEKMQ in the germline V gene (reference sequence). The CDR3 runs 16 residues. V was pared by 5 bases and J by 9 bases, with 20 bases between. For the CDR3, the DNA is TGTGCCAGCAGCCATGCAAGTGCGGGGCTGGTTTCACCCCTCCACTTT. Translating it yields CASSHASAGLVSPLHF.

The genes are TRBV3-1 and TRBJ2-5; the D gene is possibly TRBD2 (5 bases). Germline V gene lookup returns CDR1 LGHDT and CDR2 YNNKEL (reference sequence). Between the trimmed V and J ends, which lost 4 bases and 5 bases, there was a span of 14 bases. This CDR3 is 14 amino acids long. CDR3 sequence reads: CASSRRTLAETQYF. The CDR3 nucleotides are TGTGCCAGCAGCCGACGGACTTTAGCGGAGACCCAGTACTTC.

The chain combines TRBV29-1 with TRBJ2-1, with 10 bases matching TRBD2. The CDR3 contains 15 residues. Germline V gene sequence: CDR1 SQVTM, CDR2 ANQGSEA. Losses at the gene ends were 4 bases for V and 8 bases for J; bases not matched to a gene: 11. The CDR3 reads CSVGLGTSEGYEQFF. Here the CDR3 DNA reads TGCAGCGTTGGGCTGGGGACTAGCGAAGGTTATGAGCAGTTCTTC.

A few counts support this clonotype. Here the CDR3 DNA reads TGCAGTGCTAGTGTCGGCGGGGACGAAACTACTAGCACAGATACGCAGTATTTT. This codes for CSASVGGDETTSTDTQYF. This chain uses TRBV20-1 with TRBJ2-3; the D gene is possibly TRBD2 (6 bases). Germline loops: CDR1 DFQATT, CDR2 SNEGSKA (reference sequence). The length of the CDR3 is 18 residues. The V and J ends lost 3 bases and 0 bases respectively, with 22 bases between them.

The J gene is TRBJ2-1, the V gene TRBV29-1, with 7 bases fitting TRBD2. J gave up 13 bases and V 4 bases, and 10 bases lay outside the gene matches. The CDR3 runs to 12 residues. Germline assignment: CDR1 SQVTM and CDR2 ANQGSEA. CDR3 coding DNA: TGCAGCGTTGGGGTGGGGGGGGGTCTACAGTTCTTC. Translated, it gives CSVGVGGGLQFF.

The V and J genes are TRBV27 and TRBJ1-5, with D perhaps TRBD1 (5 bases). V shed 4 bases and J shed 0 bases, with 10 bases lying between them. The CDR3 has 15 amino acids. The germline gives CDR1 MNHEY, CDR2 SMNVEV (reference sequence). The CDR3 loop reads CASSWTPYSNQPQHF. As DNA, the CDR3 is TGTGCCAGCAGTTGGACACCCTATAGCAATCAGCCCCAGCATTTT.

The chain is built from TRBV24-1 and TRBJ2-3; D possibly corresponds to TRBD2 (5 bases). CDR1 and CDR2 (germline): KGHDR, SFDVKD. The V end was cut by 5 bases, the J end by 9 bases, with 8 bases between. The CDR3 has 11 residues. CDR3 in DNA: TGTGCCACCAGTGTTGGGGAGACGCAGTATTTT. Translated, it gives CATSVGETQYF.

The sample holds a few counts of this clonotype. The chain links TRBV7-9 to TRBJ2-4; the match to TRBD1 covers 12 bases. The V and J ends lost 5 bases and 1 base, in that order; junction bases with no gene match: 3. CDR3 length: 16 residues. Germline V CDR1 and CDR2: SEHNR, FQNEAQ (reference sequence). The CDR3 DNA follows: TGTGCCAGCAGCCCCGGGACAGGGGGCGCCAAAAACATTCAGTACTTC. It translates to CASSPGTGGAKNIQYF.

The chain joins TRBV9 to TRBJ2-3; 8 bases agree with TRBD2. J was trimmed by 2 bases and V by 3 bases; bases with no gene match: 5. The CDR3 runs to 15 residues. Germline CDR1 and CDR2: SGDLS and YYNGEE. The CDR3 is CASSAPGGFTDTQYF. The CDR3 nucleotides read TGTGCCAGCAGCGCACCGGGAGGGTTCACAGATACGCAGTATTTT.

The rearrangement joins TRBV10-3 to TRBJ2-3, with D hard to call. The CDR3 contains 14 residues. V lost 7 bases and J lost 2, with 13 bases in between. From germline, CDR1 is ENHRY and CDR2 SYGVKD. CDR3 loop: CAITGGAVTDTQYF. For the CDR3, the DNA is TGTGCCATCACTGGCGGAGCCGTCACAGATACGCAGTATTTT.

The chain is built from TRBV5-6 and TRBJ1-2; D perhaps matches TRBD1 (6 bases). The ends were cut back, 4 bases at V and 8 bases at J, with 24 bases in the middle. This CDR3 spans 16 amino acids. The germline gives CDR1 SGHDT, CDR2 YYEEEE. CDR3 residues: CASSKSGQSVGWGYTF. DNA for the CDR3: TGTGCCAGCAGCAAAAGCGGACAGTCTGTCGGATGGGGCTACACCTTC.

Written as DNA, the CDR3 is TGTGCCAGCAGGGGACTAGCGGGGGGCCCGTTTACGCAGTATTTT. Translation: CASRGLAGGPFTQYF. The V gene is TRBV2, the J gene TRBJ2-3, with 15 bases matching TRBD2. This CDR3 has 15 residues. Germline trimming cut 6 bases from V and 8 bases from J; bases unmatched to any gene: 6. Germline CDR1 SNHLY, CDR2 FYNNEI.

This chain connects TRBV12-3 or TRBV12-4 to TRBJ2-7; TRBD1 agrees at 7 bases. With V trimmed by 7 bases and J by 0 bases, 3 bases remained unmatched. The CDR3 is made up of 13 amino acids. CDR3 protein: CASMTGPSYEQYF. CDR3 sequence (DNA): TGTGCCAGCATGACAGGGCCCTCCTACGAGCAGTACTTC.

J is TRBJ2-1 and V is TRBV7-9; a weak D match, TRBD2 (5 bases). Germline lookup yields CDR1 SEHNR and CDR2 FQNEAQ (reference sequence). CDR3 length equals 13 residues. V shed 5 bases and J shed 6 bases, with 11 bases lying between them. The CDR3 sequence is CASSVWSGNEQFF. CDR3 bases: TGTGCCAGCAGCGTATGGAGCGGCAATGAGCAGTTCTTC.

This clonotype was recorded a few times. The gene calls are TRBV27 and TRBJ2-5; TRBD1 is a possible D gene (6 bases). Trimming left V 3 bases short and J 5 bases short, with 28 bases between. This CDR3 has 19 amino acids. Per germline, CDR1 MNHEY and CDR2 SMNVEV (reference sequence). CDR3 in DNA: TGTGCCAGCAGTTTGCTATATGATTCGGGGCAGGGGAGTGGGGAGACCCAGTACTTC. This encodes CASSLLYDSGQGSGETQYF.

V gene TRBV27 combines with J gene TRBJ1-5; D remains unclear. In germline, CDR1 is MNHEY, CDR2 SMNVEV (reference sequence). Trimming removed 5 bases at V and 5 bases at J, with 10 bases between. This CDR3 contains 13 residues. In DNA, the CDR3 is TGTGCCAGCAGTATAGGGCGGTATCAGCCCCAGCATTTT. This gives the protein CASSIGRYQPQHF.

The chain employs TRBV5-6 and TRBJ2-7; D tentatively fits TRBD1 or TRBD2 (5 bases each). The V gene lost 4 bases and the J gene lost 3 bases, with 17 bases spanning the gap. The CDR3 totals 15 residues. CDR1 and CDR2 (germline): SGHDT, YYEEEE. The CDR3 bases are TGTGCCAGCAGCGGATCCGGGACGTTAATCTACGAGCAGTACTTC. It translates to CASSGSGTLIYEQYF.